This TCR beta chain was identified during a study of CXCR3-negative and CXCR3-positive naive CD8 T cells (dated by TCRdb to about 2019). With regard to the full study: In total, some 140 million TRB reads were obtained, which works out to roughly 1.5 +/- 0.3 million reads per library. Diversity and physicochemical repertoire analyses were performed on approximately 10 donors pooled from two independent experiments. For the TRBV-TRBJ cluster analysis, the naive subsets came from roughly 5 donors, while the memory cells came from 3 donors. Study-wide findings and limitations: Repertoire diversity was comparably high in both naive subsets but much lower in memory CD8+ T cells. Freshly isolated PBMCs were used for most assays because CXCR3 expression went down partially after cryopreservation. Because surface CD5, which has been linked to self-reactivity in mice, was comparable between naive subsets, TCR interaction strength was also inferred from TRB CDR3 physicochemical properties. Naive CXCR3-negative and CXCR3-positive cells from the same donor showed similar TRBV-TRBJ usage, whereas memory cells showed distinct patterns. TRB CDR3s from CXCR3-positive naive cells showed higher hydrophobicity (lower Kidera factor 4), lower energy, and higher strength and volume indices than CXCR3-negative naive cells.

For every CD8+ T cell subset, fewer than 350,000 cells were flow-sorted straight into RLT lysis buffer, and each subset was sorted in triplicate. To exclude memory contaminants, naive CD8+ T cells were stringently defined as CD45RO-CCR7+CD27+CD95-. Using standard density gradient centrifugation, peripheral blood mononuclear cells were isolated from buffy coats. Naive CXCR3-negative and CXCR3-positive CD8+ T cells were flow-sorted using a FACSAria III. Total RNA was extracted from sorted cells with an RNeasy Mini Kit. Including cysteine and phenylalanine, the CDR3 has 12 amino acids. Only the protein is available. Sequencing was carried out with a NextSeq 550. The Human TCR Profiling Kit (MiLaboratory) was used to make UMI-labeled 5' RACE TRB cDNA libraries. cDNA synthesis used the entire amount of extracted RNA, and PCR amplification then used the entire amount of cDNA produced. Libraries were prepared in parallel using an identical number of PCR cycles. The published analysis was carried out like this. With a minimum of two reads required per UMI, MIGEC and MiXCR pulled out about 50,000 +/- 10,000 unique UMI-labeled TRB cDNA molecules from each library. Each library averaged around 42,000 +/- 9,900 functional in-frame TRB CDR3 nucleotide clonotypes without stop codons. After downsampling to 5000 UMI-labeled TRB molecules per sample, diversity metrics such as normalized Shannon-Wiener and Chao1 were calculated in VDJtools. VDJtools was used to calculate clonotype-size-weighted physicochemical properties of the central five CDR3 residues, namely interaction energy, strength, volume and Kidera factor 4. TCRdb reprocessed the reads; each CDR3 protein sequence makes one entry, and DNA is unavailable. TCRdb's processing, not the study's, gives the V and J calls here. This sample's table carries around 92,000 distinct CDR3 sequences. Approximately 1.5% of the sample lies in the top ten.

As for this clonotype: Its cognate antigen has yet to be identified.

Sequenced: naive CXCR3- CD8+ T cells from blood. The sample's cell subset or site label, decoded: CD45RO-CCR7+CD27+CD95- naive CD8+ T cells lacking CXCR3 (TNR3-). The receptor was derived from a human donor in good health. Some clones in this sample may be carry-over from other donors' samples. In this chain, TRBV12-3 or TRBV12-4 is recombined with TRBJ2-7. The CDR3 corresponds to CASSLRAYEQYF.